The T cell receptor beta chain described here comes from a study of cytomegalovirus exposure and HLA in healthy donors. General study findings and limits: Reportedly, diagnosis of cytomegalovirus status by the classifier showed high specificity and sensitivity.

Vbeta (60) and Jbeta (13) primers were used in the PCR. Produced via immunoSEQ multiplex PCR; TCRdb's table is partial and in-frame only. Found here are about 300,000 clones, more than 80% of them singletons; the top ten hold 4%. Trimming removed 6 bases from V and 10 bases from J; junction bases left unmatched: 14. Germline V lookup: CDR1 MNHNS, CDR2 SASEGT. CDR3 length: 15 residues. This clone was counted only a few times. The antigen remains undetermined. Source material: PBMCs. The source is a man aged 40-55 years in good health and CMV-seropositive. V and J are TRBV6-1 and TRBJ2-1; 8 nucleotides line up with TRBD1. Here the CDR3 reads CASSSPGQALLEQFF. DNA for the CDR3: TGTGCCAGCAGCTCTCCGGGACAGGCTCTTTTGGAGCAGTTCTTC.